This T cell receptor beta chain was found in a study of T cell changes during pregnancy in multiple sclerosis. Clones were sequenced by immunoSEQ multiplex PCR, and TCRdb holds only the in-frame ones, with some missing. The data show around 38,000 clones, around 91% seen once. V was cut by 3 bases and J by 0 bases, with 12 bases left in between. CDR3 length: 15 residues. Germline V lookup: CDR1 MNHEY, CDR2 SVGAGI. The chain uses TRBV6-5 and TRBJ2-7, with a tentative D call TRBD1 (5 bases). The TCR originated in a female donor with multiple sclerosis, enrolled in a pregnancy study. The sample consisted of CD8+ T cells from peripheral blood mononuclear cells, taken in the second trimester of pregnancy. CDR3 in DNA: TGTGCCAGCAGTTATAGTAGGCAGGGCTCCTACGAGCAGTACTTC. This encodes CASSYSRQGSYEQYF.